Sequencing of this T cell receptor (beta chain) was carried out in a study of human T cells and chemical hapten exposure. The time point: pre-sensitization, week 0. Treatment specified: therapeutic diphenylcyclopropenone sensitization with weekly scalp DPC. One entry per CDR3 protein results from TCRdb running MiXCR on the RACE reads. Here the sample spans 62,000 or so distinct CDR3 sequences, about 10% being singletons. This clonotype was recorded at least ten times. V lost 2 bases and J lost 8, with 15 bases in between. The CDR3 runs 14 residues. Germline values: CDR1 SNHLY, CDR2 FYNNEI. This material consisted of whole blood, taken in connection with sensitization to the hapten diphenylcyclopropenone (DPC). J is TRBJ1-2 and V is TRBV2; D unclear. The origin of this receptor is a woman between 50 and 59 years old with alopecia areata. Some clones in this sample may be carry-over from other donors' samples. The CDR3 DNA follows: TGTGCCAGCAGTGAAACTCGATCCGGGGAGGGCTACACCTTC. Encoded protein: CASSETRSGEGYTF.